Following are 26 T cell receptor beta chains from one sample sequenced in a study of OX40 agonist ivuxolimab in advanced cancers. Sequencing was performed with immunoSEQ multiplex PCR; in TCRdb, only in-frame clones are kept and a portion is missing. The table shows 40,000 to 60,000 clones, with roughly 85% occurring only once. The sample was CD4+ or CD8+ T cells sorted from blood, taken in a trial of the OX40 agonist ivuxolimab. The receptor source for this set is an adult with an advanced solid tumor such as melanoma, head and neck, liver or kidney cancer.

The CDR3 sequence: CASSISAGGEGVKNIQYF. DNA for the CDR3: TGTGCCAGTAGTATATCTGCAGGAGGGGAGGGAGTCAAAAACATTCAGTACTTC. The J gene is TRBJ2-4, the V gene TRBV19, with 7 bases matching TRBD2. Germline V gene lookup returns CDR1 LNHDA and CDR2 SQIVND (reference sequence). V shed 2 bases, J shed 3 bases, and the junction held 13 bases outside the gene matches. This CDR3 is built from 18 residues.

CDR3 in DNA: TGCGCCAGCAGTGAGGCTGGACAGGGCAGCGACGAGCAGTACTTC. It encodes CASSEAGQGSDEQYF. This chain joins TRBV10-1 and TRBJ2-7, with TRBD1 matching 8 bases. Looked up from germline, CDR1 is WNHNN and CDR2 is SYGVQD (reference sequence). V was clipped by 2 bases and J by 5 bases; unmatched bases: 8. This CDR3 is built from 15 residues.

The chain uses TRBV15 and TRBJ2-7; the match to TRBD2 covers 7 bases. Germline CDR1 and CDR2: LNHNV and YYDKDF (reference sequence). This CDR3 has 15 amino acids. The V segment lost 1 base and the J segment 0 bases; nucleotides outside the gene matches: 3. CDR3: CATSRGDYSSYEQYF. The CDR3 coding sequence is TGTGCCACCAGCAGAGGGGACTATTCCTCCTACGAGCAGTACTTC.

The V gene is TRBV14, the J gene TRBJ2-5; D might be TRBD2 (7 bases). Germline V lookup: CDR1 SGHDN, CDR2 FVKESK. V was cut by 3 bases and J by 2 bases, with 10 bases left in between. The CDR3 spans 14 residues. The DNA for the CDR3 is TGTGCCAGCAGCCAGGGGGGGCATCAAGAGACCCAGTACTTC. As protein: CASSQGGHQETQYF.

This chain links TRBV27 with TRBJ2-1, with TRBD1 matching 9 bases. Germline lookup yields CDR1 MNHEY and CDR2 SMNVEV (reference sequence). CDR3 size: 15 residues. The junction had 2 bases not matched to a gene; V was cut back by 5 bases and J by 0 bases. The CDR3 sequence: CASSPDRGSYNEQFF. The CDR3 DNA is TGTGCCAGCAGTCCGGACAGGGGCTCCTACAATGAGCAGTTCTTC.

This clone was counted only a few times. The chain joins TRBV28 to TRBJ2-7; D is perhaps TRBD2 (6 bases). Looked up from germline, CDR1 is MDHEN and CDR2 is SYDVKM. The CDR3 is 14 amino acids. V gave up 6 bases and J gave up 1 base, with 13 bases separating them. CDR3 bases: TGTGCCAGCAGGTCCGCTAGCGTGTCCTACGAGCAGTACTTC. Residues: CASRSASVSYEQYF.

V and J are TRBV28 and TRBJ1-2, with D unresolved. The germline V and J ends were trimmed by 5 bases and 7 bases, with 14 bases remaining between them. The CDR3 has 13 residues. Germline-derived CDR1 and CDR2 are MDHEN and SYDVKM. The CDR3 here is CASSSGPVSGYTF. The CDR3 DNA follows: TGTGCCAGCAGTAGTGGCCCAGTCTCTGGCTACACCTTC.

The chain has TRBV4-3 and TRBJ2-7; D may be TRBD1 or TRBD2 (6 bases each). The CDR3 has 15 residues. V dropped 0 bases and J dropped 2 bases, with 11 bases sitting between them. Germline loops: CDR1 LGHNA, CDR2 YSLEER. The CDR3 protein is CASSQERGAPYEQYF. As DNA, the CDR3 is TGCGCCAGCAGCCAAGAAAGGGGGGCCCCCTACGAGCAGTACTTC.

This chain uses TRBV7-6 with TRBJ2-5, with 8 bases lining up with TRBD2. The DNA end favors TRBJ2-7, so the J call may be wrong. The CDR3 has 15 amino acids. Germline loops: CDR1 SGHVS, CDR2 FNYEAQ. The CDR3 here is CASSSGGPRENEQYF. The CDR3 DNA sequence: TGTGCCAGCAGCTCGGGGGGGCCCAGAGAGAACGAGCAGTACTTC.

The gene calls are TRBV5-1 and TRBJ2-3; 7 nucleotides agree with TRBD1. CDR1 is SGHRS and CDR2 is YFSETQ in the germline V gene. V was pared by 3 bases and J by 3 bases, with 10 bases of the junction left unmatched. The CDR3 length is 16 residues. Here the CDR3 DNA reads TGCGCCAGCAGCTCGGTAGGGGGACAGCAAACAGATACGCAGTATTTT. It translates to CASSSVGGQQTDTQYF.

Turning to this clone: Different DNA sequences within this sample yield the same CDR3. The chain carries TRBV6-4 and TRBJ1-5; 7 nucleotides agree with TRBD1. The V gene's germline CDR1 is MRHNA and CDR2 SNTAGT. The CDR3 contains 20 residues. Trimming took 7 bases from V and 0 from J; bases not matched to a gene: 21. CDR3 sequence (DNA): TGTGCCAGCACCAGGGGGGCACAACAGAGGGGTGGGCATAGCAATCAGCCCCAGCATTTT. Its translation is CASTRGAQQRGGHSNQPQHF.

CDR3 in amino acids: CASRSGQGYTGELFF. CDR3 DNA: TGTGCCAGCAGGTCCGGGCAGGGATACACCGGGGAGCTGTTTTTT. The chain couples TRBV7-1 to TRBJ2-2, with TRBD1 as a possible D gene (5 bases). TRBV7-1 is an ORF, and what it does is uncertain. V gave up 6 bases and J gave up 3 bases, with 14 bases separating them. This CDR3 is built from 15 residues.

CDR3 in DNA: TGTGCCAGCAGCTCCCAAGAGAACACTGAAGCTTTCTTT. Translation gives CASSSQENTEAFF. The chain links TRBV7-6 to TRBJ1-1; D call uncertain. V lost 4 bases and J 1 base, leaving 7 bases between the germline ends. CDR1 is SGHVS and CDR2 is FNYEAQ in the germline V gene. The CDR3 has 13 amino acids.

V usage is TRBV2 and J usage is TRBJ1-2, with 8 positions matching TRBD1. Trimming took 1 base from V and 5 from J; bases not matched to a gene: 6. This CDR3 contains 15 residues. Germline V gene lookup returns CDR1 SNHLY and CDR2 FYNNEI. The CDR3 nucleotides read TGTGCCAGCAGTGAAGTCGGCAGGGGGCGTTATGGCTACACCTTC. This translates into CASSEVGRGRYGYTF. Together with reference TRBV2 and TRBJ1-2, the CDR3 gives the full variable domain: EPEVTQTPSHQVTQMGQEVILRCVPISNHLYFYWYRQILGQKVEFLVSFYNNEISEKSEIFDDQFSVERPDGSNFTLKIRSTKLEDSAMYFCASSEVGRGRYGYTFGSGTRLTVV.

The chain uses TRBV5-1 and TRBJ2-5; D unresolved. Germline assignment: CDR1 SGHRS and CDR2 YFSETQ. This CDR3 has 11 residues. The V end was cut by 2 bases, the J end by 2 bases, with 1 base between. The CDR3 nucleotides read TGCGCCAGCAGCTTACAAGAGACCCAGTACTTC. Protein: CASSLQETQYF.

This rearrangement joins TRBV7-2 to TRBJ2-6; no reliable D call. V shed 2 bases and J shed 0 bases, with 5 bases lying between them. Germline CDR1 and CDR2: SGHTA and FQGNSA. The CDR3 consists of 15 residues. The CDR3 loop is CASSLIGSGANVLTF. The CDR3 region has the DNA TGTGCCAGCAGCTTAATCGGCTCTGGGGCCAACGTCCTGACTTTC.

The genes are TRBV28 and TRBJ2-2, with TRBD1 identical over 8 bases. Per germline, CDR1 MDHEN and CDR2 SYDVKM. There are 15 residues in the CDR3. The J segment lost 0 bases and the V segment lost 5 bases, leaving 2 bases of the junction unmatched. CDR3 residues: CASSTGGTNTGELFF. The CDR3 DNA is TGTGCCAGCAGTACAGGGGGGACGAACACCGGGGAGCTGTTTTTT.

This chain connects TRBV6-5 to TRBJ2-1; D is perhaps TRBD2 (7 bases). Trimming removed 6 bases at V and 8 bases at J, with 20 bases between. CDR3 size: 15 residues. Germline V CDR1 and CDR2: MNHEY, SVGAGI. CDR3 amino acids: CASRRNPGGGDEQFF. The CDR3 DNA sequence: TGTGCCAGCAGACGAAACCCGGGGGGCGGGGATGAGCAGTTCTTC.

This clone came up once. The genes are TRBV4-2 and TRBJ1-6; D is perhaps TRBD1 (5 bases). The CDR3 length is 15 residues. V was cut by 2 bases and J by 8 bases, with 13 bases left in between. Germline assignment: CDR1 LGHNA and CDR2 YNFKEQ. CDR3 DNA: TGTGCCAGCAGCCAATTCAACCTCAGGGATTCACCCCTCCACTTT. Translated: CASSQFNLRDSPLHF.

The chain employs TRBV2 and TRBJ1-3; D not certain. Germline assignment: CDR1 SNHLY and CDR2 FYNNEI. The CDR3 loop spans 14 amino acids. V dropped 4 bases and J dropped 2 bases, with 9 bases sitting between them. CDR3 coding DNA: TGTGCCAGCAGTGTTGAGGGCACTGGAAACACCATATATTTT. Amino acids: CASSVEGTGNTIYF.

V is TRBV9 and J is TRBJ1-1, with D possibly being TRBD1 (5 bases). Germline CDR1 reads SGDLS; CDR2 reads YYNGEE. The germline V and J ends were trimmed by 2 bases and 4 bases, with 15 bases remaining between them. The CDR3 has 15 amino acids. The CDR3 loop reads CASSVGGGLATEAFF. Here the CDR3 DNA reads TGTGCCAGCAGCGTCGGTGGGGGGTTGGCCACTGAAGCTTTCTTT. The full variable domain, completed using reference TRBV9 and TRBJ1-1, is DSGVTQTPKHLITATGQRVTLRCSPRSGDLSVYWYQQSLDQGLQFLIQYYNGEERAKGNILERFSAQQFPDLHSELNLSSLELGDSALYFCASSVGGGLATEAFFGQGTRLTVV.

The chain couples TRBV28 to TRBJ1-5; no reliable D call. The germline V gene encodes CDR1 MDHEN and CDR2 SYDVKM. V was pared by 2 bases and J by 0 bases, with 11 bases between. The CDR3 is 16 amino acids. CDR3 protein: CASSLPPGSSNQPQHF. In nucleotides, the CDR3 is TGTGCCAGCAGTTTACCCCCGGGGAGTAGCAATCAGCCCCAGCATTTT.

The V gene is TRBV2, the J gene TRBJ2-1; D may match TRBD1 or TRBD2 (5 bases each). Germline V gives CDR1 SNHLY, CDR2 FYNNEI. With 4 bases removed from V and 10 bases from J, the gap between germline ends came to 20 bases. The CDR3 spans 15 residues. CDR3 in DNA: TGTGCCAGCAGTGGTGGAGGACAACCCGCCGCCGAGCAGTTCTTC. Translating it yields CASSGGGQPAAEQFF.

The chain recombines TRBV4-3 with TRBJ2-3; D gene uncertain. The CDR3 is 14 residues long. Trimming pared 0 bases from V and 4 bases from J, leaving 8 bases between. Germline V CDR1 and CDR2: LGHNA, YSLEER. This CDR3 is CASSQEKASDTQYF. CDR3 in DNA: TGCGCCAGCAGCCAAGAGAAGGCATCAGATACGCAGTATTTT.

The rearrangement uses TRBV11-2 and TRBJ2-7; 7 bases agree with TRBD1. The V and J ends lost 2 bases and 2 bases, in that order; junction bases with no gene match: 9. The length of the CDR3 is 16 residues. The germline CDR1 and CDR2 sequences are SGHAT and FQNNGV. The CDR3 coding sequence is TGTGCCAGCAGCTTATTCGCCGGGACAGTTACCTACGAGCAGTACTTC. Its translation: CASSLFAGTVTYEQYF.

This clone was counted once. This chain links TRBV7-2 with TRBJ2-1; weak D call: TRBD2 (5 bases). CDR1 is SGHTA and CDR2 is FQGNSA in the germline V gene. The CDR3 has 13 residues. The germline V and J ends were trimmed by 3 bases and 14 bases, with 17 bases remaining between them. DNA of the CDR3: TGTGCCAGCAGCTTGCAGCTATGGCGAGCGGAGTTCTTC. This translates into CASSLQLWRAEFF.